The 17 T cell receptor beta chains reported below all come from one sample, sequenced in a study of T cells in tuberculosis. Method: immunoSEQ multiplex PCR; TCRdb's copy keeps in-frame clones and lacks some. Of under 35,000 clones in the sample, approximately 95% were seen once. Material for sequencing was PBMCs. All receptors come from a donor aged 5-35 years with latent tuberculosis or without tuberculosis infection.

V usage is TRBV5-1 and J usage is TRBJ2-3; 7 bases map to TRBD2. The CDR3 covers 15 residues. CDR1 is SGHRS and CDR2 is YFSETQ in the germline V gene. V shed 6 bases and J 4 bases; nucleotides not matched to a gene: 11. The CDR3 nucleotides are TGCGCCAGCAACCCCCTAGCGGAGTTACCAGATACGCAGTATTTT. Its translation: CASNPLAELPDTQYF.

This chain connects TRBV5-8 to TRBJ2-2, with D possibly TRBD2 on 5 matching bases. CDR1 is SGHTS and CDR2 is YDEGEE in the germline V gene. CDR3 length: 16 residues. Trimming stripped 3 bases from V and 1 base from J, with 13 bases between. CDR3 DNA: TGTGCCAGCAGCTCCGACTATGGGGAGAACACCGGGGAGCTGTTTTTT. It is translated as CASSSDYGENTGELFF.

This chain joins TRBV29-1 and TRBJ2-1; possible D gene TRBD2, 6 bases. CDR3 length: 14 residues. Germline V gene sequence: CDR1 SQVTM, CDR2 ANQGSEA. V was trimmed by 7 bases and J by 6 bases, leaving 19 bases between them. CDR3 protein: CSALRDSKPNEQFF. The CDR3 nucleotides read TGCAGCGCCCTCCGGGACTCTAAGCCCAATGAGCAGTTCTTC.

The rearrangement links TRBV6-1 to TRBJ2-7, with D possibly being TRBD1 (6 bases). Deletions cut 4 bases from V and 2 bases from J, with 15 bases between. The germline CDR1 and CDR2 sequences are MNHNS and SASEGT. This CDR3 region has 15 residues. The CDR3 loop reads CASSAQGLPPYEQYF. CDR3 coding DNA: TGTGCCAGCAGTGCCCAGGGGTTACCCCCCTACGAGCAGTACTTC.

V usage is TRBV4-2 and J usage is TRBJ1-1, with D uncertain. Germline values: CDR1 LGHNA, CDR2 YNFKEQ. CDR3 length: 14 amino acids. Trimming removed 5 bases from V and 1 base from J, with 11 bases in between. CDR3 in amino acids: CASSTDGRNTEAFF. For the CDR3, the DNA is TGTGCCAGCAGCACAGACGGGAGGAACACTGAAGCTTTCTTT.

The chain combines TRBV6-1 with TRBJ1-1; D possibly corresponds to TRBD1 (6 bases). Between the trimmed V and J ends, which lost 6 bases and 2 bases, there was a span of 10 bases. The CDR3 spans 13 residues. Germline lookup yields CDR1 MNHNS and CDR2 SASEGT. In nucleotides, the CDR3 is TGTGCCAGCAGCGTACAGGGTAACACTGAAGCTTTCTTT. Translating gives CASSVQGNTEAFF.

The chain combines TRBV4-3 with TRBJ2-2; 8 nucleotides agree with TRBD2. The V gene's germline CDR1 is LGHNA and CDR2 YSLEER. With 5 bases clipped from V and 1 base from J, the junction kept 0 bases outside the gene matches. This CDR3 comprises 14 residues. CDR3 sequence (DNA): TGCGCCAGCAGCGGGACTAGGAACACCGGGGAGCTGTTTTTT. Its translation is CASSGTRNTGELFF.

V is TRBV4-1 and J is TRBJ2-1; D may be TRBD2 (6 bases). This CDR3 has 17 amino acids. The germline CDR1 and CDR2 sequences are MGHRA and YSYEKL. Between the trimmed V and J ends, which lost 3 bases and 2 bases, there was a span of 17 bases. The CDR3 here is CASSQGGKGPTYNEQFF. For the CDR3, the DNA is TGCGCCAGCAGCCAGGGGGGAAAAGGACCTACCTACAATGAGCAGTTCTTC.

The chain recombines TRBV5-6 with TRBJ2-7; TRBD1 agrees at 9 bases. With V trimmed by 2 bases and J by 3 bases, 3 bases remained unmatched. Per germline, CDR1 SGHDT and CDR2 YYEEEE. This CDR3 is built from 14 residues. CDR3 amino acids: CASSFRDRDYEQYF. Here the CDR3 DNA reads TGTGCCAGCAGCTTCCGGGACAGGGACTACGAGCAGTACTTC.

This chain joins TRBV14 and TRBJ2-7; 7 nucleotides match TRBD2. CDR3 length equals 15 residues. The V segment lost 7 bases and the J segment 0 bases; nucleotides outside the gene matches: 9. The germline gives CDR1 SGHDN, CDR2 FVKESK. CDR3: CASTPRGGSSYEQYF. CDR3 coding DNA: TGTGCCAGCACCCCAAGAGGCGGGAGCTCCTACGAGCAGTACTTC.

CDR3 protein: CAISPGQGTYGYTF. DNA of the CDR3: TGTGCCATCAGTCCAGGACAGGGGACCTATGGCTACACCTTC. This chain joins TRBV10-3 and TRBJ1-2; 9 bases align to TRBD1. The V gene's germline CDR1 is ENHRY and CDR2 SYGVKD. The ends lost 5 bases at V and 4 bases at J; junction bases unmatched: 5. This CDR3 contains 14 residues.

The chain carries TRBV5-4 and TRBJ1-2; D might be TRBD1 (6 bases). V dropped 6 bases and J dropped 6 bases, with 12 bases sitting between them. There are 12 residues in the CDR3. In germline, CDR1 is SGHNT, CDR2 YYREEE (reference sequence). The CDR3 DNA is TGTGCCAGCAAGCAGGGGCGAGATGGCTACACCTTC. This translates into CASKQGRDGYTF.

The J gene is TRBJ1-5, the V gene TRBV6-5; TRBD1 is a possible D gene (5 bases). Trimming stripped 4 bases from V and 0 bases from J, with 13 bases between. CDR1 and CDR2 (germline): MNHEY, SVGAGI. The CDR3 spans 16 residues. The CDR3 DNA reads TGTGCCAGCAGTTCAGGGCGGCCTTATAGCAATCAGCCCCAGCATTTT. It codes for CASSSGRPYSNQPQHF.

V usage is TRBV5-4 and J usage is TRBJ2-2; 7 bases are a match to TRBD2. The CDR3 runs 16 residues. Germline CDR1 reads SGHNT; CDR2 reads YYREEE (reference sequence). V gave up 4 bases and J gave up 6 bases; unmatched junction bases: 12. The CDR3 DNA reads as TGTGCCAGCAGCCTTATGGGCGGGAGTATGGCCGGGGAGCTGTTTTTT. Its translation is CASSLMGGSMAGELFF.

The rearrangement links TRBV7-2 to TRBJ2-7; tentatively, D is TRBD2 (6 bases). Trimming cost V 5 bases and J 3 bases, with 17 bases left between them. CDR1 and CDR2 (germline): SGHTA, FQGNSA. The CDR3 spans 15 residues. As DNA, the CDR3 is TGTGCCAGCAGCAGCCCGGGGGTGGGAGTCTACGAGCAGTACTTC. Protein product: CASSSPGVGVYEQYF.

V is TRBV7-3 and J is TRBJ2-2, with a possible D match to TRBD2 (5 bases). Trimming shortened V by 5 bases and J by 5 bases, and 15 bases separated the two germline ends. CDR3 size: 15 residues. Per germline, CDR1 SGHTA and CDR2 FQGTGA. For the CDR3, the DNA is TGTGCCAGCAGCCCGACGGGAACAGTTACCGGGGAGCTGTTTTTT. As protein: CASSPTGTVTGELFF. Variable domain in full (rest from reference TRBV7-3 and TRBJ2-2): GAGVSQTPSNKVTEKGKYVELRCDPISGHTALYWYRQSLGQGPEFLIYFQGTGAADDSGLPNDRFFAVRPEGSVSTLKIQRTERGDSAVYLCASSPTGTVTGELFFGEGSRLTVL.

This chain connects TRBV6-5 to TRBJ1-3, with TRBD1 matching 8 bases. This CDR3 spans 15 amino acids. Germline V gene lookup returns CDR1 MNHEY and CDR2 SVGAGI. The J segment lost 4 bases and the V segment lost 0 bases, leaving 2 bases of the junction unmatched. This CDR3 is CASSYSGTGGNTIYF. The DNA of the CDR3 is TGTGCCAGCAGTTACTCAGGGACAGGAGGAAACACCATATATTTT.